This T cell receptor (beta chain) came from a study of Graves' ophthalmopathy and Graves' hyperthyroidism. Regarding the study as a whole: The blood repertoire also included most expanded thyroid clonotypes above 0.001 frequency. The model's ophthalmopathy progression predictions had approximately 71% sensitivity and roughly 72% specificity.

The authors diagnosed from clinical symptoms, serum thyroxine, TRAb, thyroid ultrasound and orbital computed tomography. What supplied the PBMCs was over 8.5 ml of fresh peripheral blood. This clonotype came up many times. Antigen specificity is unknown. CDR3 length: 13 residues. Germline CDR1 and CDR2: MNHEY and SVGAGI. V gave up 7 bases and J gave up 4 bases; unmatched junction bases: 6. Amplification of the TCR beta CDR3 regions used RNA transcripts (as template). HTBI primers served in a first-round RT-PCR, which a second-round multiplex PCR followed. TCRdb analysed the multiplex PCR reads with MiXCR anew, one entry per CDR3 protein. Of 350,000 or so distinct CDR3 sequences detected, about 17% appear once; the ten largest clones hold 9% to 15%.

The clonotype originates from an adult man with Graves' ophthalmopathy. This chain links TRBV6-5 with TRBJ1-1; TRBD1 aligns across 7 bases. Sequencing was carried out using peripheral blood. CDR3 region: CASTEPGGTEAFF. As DNA, the CDR3 is TGTGCCAGCACCGAACCAGGGGGCACTGAAGCTTTCTTT.